The 14 T cell receptor beta chains presented below share a single source sample, sequenced in a study of regulatory T cells in long-lasting Graves disease. This sample's time point: newly diagnosed GD, antithyroid drugs for less than 3 months. Extracted RNA from PBMCs served as the source of the TCR library. CDR3-region Arm-PCR and iRepertoire HTBI primers produced the TCR beta libraries. One entry per CDR3 protein, called by TCRdb with MiXCR from the multiplex PCR reads. The sample shows 350,000 to 400,000 distinct CDR3 sequences, 15% to 20% of them seen only once. Another study also made use of these data, one on T cells in Graves' hyperthyroidism and ophthalmopathy.

Sequenced material: peripheral blood mononuclear cells (PBMCs), taken at new diagnosis, from a patient treated with antithyroid drugs. These receptors all come from a woman aged 18-30 years with Graves disease.

This clonotype showed up many times. The chain is built from TRBV5-1 and TRBJ2-7, with 7 positions matching TRBD1. V gave up 4 bases and J gave up 2 bases; unmatched junction bases: 6. CDR1 and CDR2 from the germline V gene are SGHRS and YFSETQ. CDR3 size: 14 residues. CDR3 in amino acids: CASSRRQGAYEQYF. DNA for the CDR3: TGCGCCAGCAGCAGGCGACAGGGCGCCTACGAGCAGTACTTC.

This clonotype turned up a few times. One end of the junction fails to match germline, which may point to a read error. CDR3 region: CASSTPGLVVF. For the CDR3, the DNA is TGTGCCAGCAGTACTCCGGGACTAGTTGTCTTC. The chain carries TRBV6-2 or TRBV6-3 and TRBJ2-1; 8 nucleotides align to TRBD2. In germline, CDR1 is MNHEY, CDR2 SVGEGT. The CDR3 has 11 residues.

The V gene is TRBV5-1, the J gene TRBJ2-7; the match to TRBD1 covers 11 bases. The CDR3 has 16 residues. The trim removed 4 bases at V and 3 bases at J, leaving 9 bases unmatched. In germline, CDR1 is SGHRS, CDR2 YFSETQ. The CDR3 loop reads CASSPGPGTGGYEQYF. Here the CDR3 DNA reads TGCGCCAGCAGCCCCGGACCCGGGACAGGGGGCTACGAGCAGTACTTC. Together with reference TRBV5-1 and TRBJ2-7, the CDR3 gives the full variable domain: KAGVTQTPRYLIKTRGQQVTLSCSPISGHRSVSWYQQTPGQGLQFLFEYFSETQRNKGNFPGRFSGRQFSNSRSEMNVSTLELGDSALYLCASSPGPGTGGYEQYFGPGTRLTVT.

The chain uses TRBV19 and TRBJ1-2, with TRBD1 as a possible D gene (6 bases). The CDR3 sequence is 15 residues long. The V gene lost 4 bases and the J gene lost 0 bases, with 12 bases spanning the gap. Germline CDR1 reads LNHDA; CDR2 reads SQIVND (reference sequence). Written as DNA, the CDR3 is TGTGCCAGTAGTACCCAACAGGGACCTAACTATGGCTACACCTTC. It encodes CASSTQQGPNYGYTF.

This clonotype was found a few times. CDR3 loop: CASSLGRGDNQPQHF. The CDR3 nucleotides are TGTGCCAGCAGTTTAGGGAGGGGGGACAATCAGCCCCAGCATTTT. This sequence joins TRBV12-3 or TRBV12-4 and TRBJ1-5; the D gene is possibly TRBD1 (6 bases). CDR3 length equals 15 residues. V dropped 1 base and J dropped 3 bases, with 10 bases sitting between them.

This chain uses TRBV5-1 with TRBJ2-3; the D is unclear. V was trimmed by 0 bases and J by 1 base, leaving 9 bases between them. The CDR3 spans 15 residues. Per the germline V gene, CDR1 is SGHRS and CDR2 is YFSETQ. CDR3 protein: CASSLEPPGTDTQYF. In nucleotides, the CDR3 is TGCGCCAGCAGCTTGGAACCCCCGGGCACAGATACGCAGTATTTT.

The V gene is TRBV11-2, the J gene TRBJ2-1; the match to TRBD2 covers 7 bases. Germline V CDR1 and CDR2: SGHAT, FQNNGV. The CDR3 totals 16 residues. V dropped 5 bases and J dropped 2; count of bases not matched to a gene: 9. CDR3 in DNA: TGTGCCAGCAGCCCTACCCGGGGGAGGGCCTACAATGAGCAGTTCTTC. It is translated as CASSPTRGRAYNEQFF.

This clonotype was seen at least ten times. This chain uses TRBV28 with TRBJ2-1; weak D call: TRBD1 (6 bases). The CDR3 is made up of 14 amino acids. Germline loops: CDR1 MDHEN, CDR2 SYDVKM. V lost 3 bases, J lost 7 bases, and 13 bases lay in between. The CDR3 DNA reads TGTGCCAGCAGTTTCCGCCTACAGGGTAATGAGCAGTTCTTC. Protein product: CASSFRLQGNEQFF.

This clonotype showed up just a few times. V gene TRBV18 combines with J gene TRBJ1-1; D ambiguous. V was cut by 6 bases and J by 1 base, with 12 bases left in between. Germline-derived CDR1 and CDR2 are KGHSH and LQKENI. CDR3 size: 14 residues. The CDR3 bases are TGTGCCAGCTCCCCCCTGTGGGGGAACACTGAAGCTTTCTTT. Translation: CASSPLWGNTEAFF.

This clonotype was recorded once. The J gene is TRBJ2-7, the V gene TRBV20-1; 8 nucleotides align to TRBD2. This CDR3 region has 13 residues. The V gene end was trimmed by 3 bases and the J gene end by 3 bases; junction bases not matched to a gene: 4. Germline V lookup: CDR1 DFQATT, CDR2 SNEGSKA (reference sequence). CDR3: CSARPSGSYEQYF. The CDR3 nucleotides read TGCAGTGCTAGGCCCAGCGGGAGCTACGAGCAGTACTTC.

In this sample, this clonotype turned up many times. The chain joins TRBV7-3 to TRBJ2-1; no firm D call. V lost 2 bases to trimming and J lost 6 bases, with 11 bases between them. The CDR3 is 14 residues long. The germline CDR1 and CDR2 sequences are SGHTA and FQGTGA. The CDR3 loop reads CASSLEPLGNEQFF. Written as DNA, the CDR3 is TGTGCCAGCAGCTTAGAACCCTTAGGCAATGAGCAGTTCTTC.

This clonotype was detected only a few times. The CDR3 sequence: CASSKGAGGPDTQYF. CDR3 coding DNA: TGTGCCAGTAGTAAAGGAGCGGGAGGGCCAGATACGCAGTATTTT. J is TRBJ2-3 and V is TRBV19; 10 bases line up with TRBD2. The CDR3 length is 15 residues. The V and J ends lost 4 bases and 4 bases, in that order; junction bases with no gene match: 5. Germline CDR1 reads LNHDA; CDR2 reads SQIVND (reference sequence).

DNA of the CDR3: TGCGCCAGCAGCCAAGATCCGGGGGAGGGGGCAGATACGCAGTATTTT. Its protein product is CASSQDPGEGADTQYF. The chain couples TRBV4-1 to TRBJ2-3, with TRBD2 as a possible D gene (7 bases). Trimming took 0 bases from V and 4 from J, leaving 14 bases between them. Germline assignment: CDR1 MGHRA and CDR2 YSYEKL. This CDR3 is 16 amino acids long.

This clonotype appeared many times. This chain links TRBV2 with TRBJ1-1; D remains ambiguous. Trimming removed 1 base at V and 1 base at J, with 7 bases between. Germline CDR1 is SNHLY and CDR2 is FYNNEI. The CDR3 extends over 14 amino acids. The CDR3 loop is CASSEGGRNTEAFF. The DNA for the CDR3 is TGTGCCAGCAGTGAAGGTGGTCGGAACACTGAAGCTTTCTTT.